This record looks at one T cell receptor beta chain sequence and its context. Germline V lookup: CDR1 SGHVS, CDR2 FNYEAQ. This CDR3 has 14 amino acids. V was trimmed by 5 bases and J by 5 bases, leaving 16 bases between them. The data were taken from a study of cytomegalovirus exposure and HLA in healthy donors. PCR involved 60 Vbeta and 13 Jbeta primers. Generated by immunoSEQ multiplex PCR, the TCRdb table keeps only in-frame clones and is missing some. Here the sample spans roughly 130,000 clones, over 75% being singletons. The material sequenced was PBMCs. The chain is built from TRBV7-6 and TRBJ2-7, with a weak D call TRBD1 (6 bases). The sequence was collected from a man aged 40-55 years in good health and CMV-seronegative. The CDR3 spells CASSATGPLDEQYF. As DNA, the CDR3 is TGTGCCAGCAGCGCGACAGGTCCCTTGGACGAGCAGTACTTC.